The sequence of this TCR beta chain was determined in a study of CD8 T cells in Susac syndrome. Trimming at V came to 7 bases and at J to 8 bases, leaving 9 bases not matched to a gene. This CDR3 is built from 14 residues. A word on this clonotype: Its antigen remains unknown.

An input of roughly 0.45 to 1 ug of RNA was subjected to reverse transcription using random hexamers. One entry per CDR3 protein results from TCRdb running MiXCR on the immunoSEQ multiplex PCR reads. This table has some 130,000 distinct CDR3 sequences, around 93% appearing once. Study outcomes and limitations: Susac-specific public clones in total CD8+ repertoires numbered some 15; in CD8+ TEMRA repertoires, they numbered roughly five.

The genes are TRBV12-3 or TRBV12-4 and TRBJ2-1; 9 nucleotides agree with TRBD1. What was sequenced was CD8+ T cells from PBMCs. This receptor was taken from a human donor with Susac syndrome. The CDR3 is CASTKDRGGDEQFF. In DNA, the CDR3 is TGTGCCAGCACCAAGGACAGGGGAGGGGATGAGCAGTTCTTC.